The 8 T cell receptor beta chains below were found in one sample sequenced in a study of T cells in Graves' hyperthyroidism and ophthalmopathy. Amplified regions were TCR beta CDR3 sequences from RNA transcripts. Researchers ran a first-round RT-PCR on the TCR CDR3 using the HTBI primer set. TCRdb re-called the multiplex PCR reads through MiXCR, storing one row per CDR3 protein. This table holds about 570,000 distinct CDR3 sequences, 35% to 55% found once. Sequencing input: peripheral blood or thyroid tissue (not recorded which). The receptors were gathered from an adult woman with Graves' disease, either hyperthyroidism or ophthalmopathy (not recorded which).

This clonotype was seen repeatedly, ten times or more. The genes are TRBV4-1 and TRBJ2-2; perhaps TRBD2 as D (6 bases). The CDR3 sequence is 15 residues long. Germline CDR1 MGHRA, CDR2 YSYEKL. V lost 4 bases and J 7 bases, leaving 16 bases between the germline ends. The CDR3 loop reads CASSLDPGVLGELFF. Here the CDR3 DNA reads TGCGCCAGCAGCCTTGATCCGGGAGTCCTCGGGGAGCTGTTTTTT.

The DNA for the CDR3 is TGCGCCAGCAGCTTGGCCGGACAGGGGAGCTACGAGCAGTACTTC. This sequence encodes CASSLAGQGSYEQYF. The V and J genes are TRBV5-1 and TRBJ2-7; 9 bases fit TRBD1. V lost 0 bases, J lost 3 bases, and 4 bases stayed unmatched. The CDR3 runs to 15 residues. Germline V gives CDR1 SGHRS, CDR2 YFSETQ.

This clonotype was observed a few times. This chain links TRBV15 with TRBJ2-1; 10 bases match TRBD1. Germline V CDR1 and CDR2: LNHNV, YYDKDF (reference sequence). Trimming removed 3 bases from V and 8 bases from J; junction bases left unmatched: 10. The CDR3 consists of 16 residues. This CDR3 reads CATSSPRDRGVHEQFF. Written as DNA, the CDR3 is TGTGCCACCAGCAGTCCCCGGGACAGGGGTGTCCATGAGCAGTTCTTC. Supplemented by reference TRBV15 and TRBJ2-1, the full variable domain reads DAMVIQNPRYQVTQFGKPVTLSCSQTLNHNVMYWYQQKSSQAPKLLFHYYDKDFNNEADTPDNFQSRRPNTSFCFLDIRSPGLGDTAMYLCATSSPRDRGVHEQFFGPGTRLTVL.

The chain is built from TRBV20-1 and TRBJ1-5; 9 bases agree with TRBD1. Trimming at V came to 3 bases and at J to 7 bases, leaving 7 bases not matched to a gene. The CDR3 is 14 amino acids. CDR1 and CDR2 from the germline V gene are DFQATT and SNEGSKA (reference sequence). Here the CDR3 reads CSASGTGRGQPQHF. The CDR3 region has the DNA TGCAGTGCTAGTGGGACAGGGAGGGGACAGCCCCAGCATTTT.

This clonotype was counted many times. CDR3 sequence reads: CASSLDDRGAFF. In DNA form, the CDR3 reads TGTGCCAGCAGCTTAGACGACCGCGGGGCTTTCTTT. V usage is TRBV7-9 and J usage is TRBJ1-1; no reliable D call. There are 12 residues in the CDR3. CDR1 SEHNR and CDR2 FQNEAQ come from the germline V gene (reference sequence). Between the trimmed V and J ends, which lost 1 base and 11 bases, there was a span of 11 bases.

The chain combines TRBV7-9 with TRBJ2-7; the match to TRBD2 covers 10 bases. The germline gives CDR1 SEHNR, CDR2 FQNEAQ (reference sequence). Trimming removed 4 bases from V and 3 bases from J; junction bases left unmatched: 6. There are 15 residues in the CDR3. CDR3 DNA: TGTGCCAGCAGCTCGGGGACTAGCGTCAGCTACGAGCAGTACTTC. Protein sequence: CASSSGTSVSYEQYF.

This clonotype occurred many times. The V call is TRBV29-1, the J call TRBJ1-4; D uncertain. Germline V lookup: CDR1 SQVTM, CDR2 ANQGSEA. The CDR3 loop spans 12 amino acids. Trimming removed 7 bases at V and 8 bases at J, with 14 bases between. The CDR3 DNA reads as TGCAGCGCAGCATACGTTGGGGAAAAACTGTTTTTT. This encodes CSAAYVGEKLFF. The whole variable domain, remainder taken from reference TRBV29-1 and TRBJ1-4, is SAVISQKPSRDICQRGTSLTIQCQVDSQVTMMFWYRQQPGQSLTLIATANQGSEATYESGFVIDKFPISRPNLTFSTLTVSNMSPEDSSIYLCSAAYVGEKLFFGSGTQLSVL.

There are many counts of this clonotype. J is TRBJ2-7 and V is TRBV7-2; TRBD2 is a possible D gene (5 bases). Germline V gene data show CDR1 as SGHTA and CDR2 as FQGNSA. V dropped 1 base and J dropped 12 bases, with 13 bases sitting between them. This CDR3 is 12 amino acids long. The CDR3 DNA is TGTGCCAGCAGCTTAGTTAGCAAAGGGAGGTACTTC. It codes for CASSLVSKGRYF.